These 12 T cell receptor beta chains were all obtained from the same sample, sequenced in a study of CD8 T cells in ankylosing spondylitis. TCRdb re-analysed the 5' RACE reads in MiXCR, keeping a single row per CDR3 protein. The sample comprises under 300,000 distinct CDR3 sequences, 10% of which are singletons, and 2.5% to 3% rests with the top ten. Sequencing was done on a sample of blood, either unsorted or a sorted T cell fraction (not recorded which). These receptor sequences come from a male donor with ankylosing spondylitis or in good health (not recorded which).

This clonotype was detected many times. This chain links TRBV3-1 with TRBJ2-6; D is uncertain. In germline, CDR1 is LGHDT, CDR2 YNNKEL (reference sequence). Between the trimmed V and J ends, which lost 1 base and 3 bases, there was a span of 10 bases. The CDR3 is made up of 16 amino acids. Written as DNA, the CDR3 is TGTGCCAGCAGCCAAGGGCCCCGAGGTGGGGCCAACGTCCTGACTTTC. It yields the protein CASSQGPRGGANVLTF.

This clonotype was seen a few times. This chain connects TRBV2 to TRBJ2-3; D ambiguous. The length of the CDR3 is 14 residues. V gave up 4 bases and J gave up 4 bases, with 12 bases separating them. Germline V lookup: CDR1 SNHLY, CDR2 FYNNEI. CDR3 sequence (DNA): TGTGCCAGCAGTGGTCCTTTCACGTCAGATACGCAGTATTTT. This sequence encodes CASSGPFTSDTQYF.

This clonotype was observed a handful of times. This chain uses TRBV4-1 with TRBJ2-7; weak D call: TRBD2 (5 bases). V shed 2 bases and J shed 4 bases, with 21 bases lying between them. CDR1 and CDR2 (germline): MGHRA, YSYEKL. The CDR3 is 17 residues long. CDR3 in amino acids: CASSQPSIPAGLYEQYF. The CDR3 DNA reads as TGCGCCAGCAGCCAACCCTCGATCCCGGCGGGCCTTTACGAGCAGTACTTC.

Many counts were recorded for this clonotype. The J gene is TRBJ2-5, the V gene TRBV5-5; D is unclear. Germline V lookup: CDR1 SGHKS, CDR2 YYEKEE (reference sequence). V lost 0 bases and J lost 3, with 6 bases in between. The CDR3 length is 13 residues. CDR3 nucleotides: TGTGCCAGCAGCTTGGTTGGGGAAGAGACCCAGTACTTC. The encoded protein is CASSLVGEETQYF.

This clonotype came up many times. This sequence joins TRBV7-6 and TRBJ1-4; 9 bases match TRBD1. The CDR3 is made up of 15 amino acids. Germline CDR1 and CDR2: SGHVS and FNYEAQ. The V segment lost 4 bases and the J segment 2 bases; nucleotides outside the gene matches: 2. The CDR3, as DNA: TGTGCCAGCAGCTGGACAGGGGTTACTAATGAAAAACTGTTTTTT. Protein: CASSWTGVTNEKLFF.

This sequence joins TRBV11-2 and TRBJ1-4, with TRBD1 as a possible D gene (6 bases). Germline assignment: CDR1 SGHAT and CDR2 FQNNGV. The CDR3 runs to 19 residues. V lost 4 bases to trimming and J lost 3 bases, with 24 bases between them. CDR3 bases: TGTGCCAGCAGCTCCCCCTTGACAGGTCCTCCCGTCCCTAATGAAAAACTGTTTTTT. It yields the protein CASSSPLTGPPVPNEKLFF.

This clonotype was counted ten times or more. This CDR3 is CASSRDWGQPQHF. The CDR3 nucleotides read TGTGCCAGCAGCCGGGACTGGGGTCAGCCCCAGCATTTT. The chain carries TRBV12-3 or TRBV12-4 and TRBJ1-5; weak D call: TRBD1 (5 bases). This CDR3 has 13 residues. With 6 bases removed from V and 6 bases from J, the gap between germline ends came to 12 bases.

This clonotype was observed a few times. The chain uses TRBV9 and TRBJ2-3, with a tentative D call TRBD2 (5 bases). Deletions cut 3 bases from V and 1 base from J, with 15 bases between. The germline V gene has CDR1 SGDLS and CDR2 YYNGEE. This CDR3 is built from 16 residues. The CDR3 coding sequence is TGTGCCAGCAGCGCTATCAGCCCCGGGGGCACAGATACGCAGTATTTT. It translates to CASSAISPGGTDTQYF.

This clonotype was seen at least ten times. The chain is built from TRBV5-1 and TRBJ2-5; the match to TRBD1 covers 7 bases. The CDR3 extends over 14 amino acids. Germline trimming cut 4 bases from V and 4 bases from J; bases unmatched to any gene: 7. Germline values: CDR1 SGHRS, CDR2 YFSETQ. Written as DNA, the CDR3 is TGCGCCAGCAGCGCCCGGACAGGCCGAGAGACCCAGTACTTC. This encodes CASSARTGRETQYF.

This clonotype was seen at least ten times. The DNA of the CDR3 is TGCAGTGCCTCGGCCGGGAGCGGGCACACTGAAGCTTTCTTT. It codes for CSASAGSGHTEAFF. The V call is TRBV20-1, the J call TRBJ1-1; D call uncertain. The CDR3 has 14 residues. Germline V lookup: CDR1 DFQATT, CDR2 SNEGSKA (reference sequence). Trimming took 6 bases from V and 3 from J, leaving 17 bases between them.

In its sample, this clonotype was seen many times. The V call is TRBV5-1, the J call TRBJ2-7, with D perhaps given as TRBD1 or TRBD2 (6 bases each). V was trimmed by 0 bases and J by 2 bases, leaving 9 bases between them. The germline CDR1 and CDR2 sequences are SGHRS and YFSETQ. The length of the CDR3 is 14 residues. CDR3 bases: TGCGCCAGCAGCTTGGCGGGGGCCACCTACGAGCAGTACTTC. Amino acid sequence: CASSLAGATYEQYF.

V gene TRBV6-2 or TRBV6-3 combines with J gene TRBJ2-5; no definite D call. There are 13 residues in the CDR3. Trimming left V 0 bases short and J 5 bases short, with 7 bases between. Germline values: CDR1 MNHEY, CDR2 SVGEGT. This chain's CDR3 is CASSYSKLETQYF. The CDR3 region has the DNA TGTGCCAGCAGTTACTCGAAGCTGGAGACCCAGTACTTC.